The clone carrying this T cell receptor (beta chain) was detected only a few times. Its antigen is currently unknown. The data derive from a study of T-cell memory formation after mild COVID-19. It was 5'RACE with constant-segment primers that produced the TCR alpha and TCR beta cDNA libraries, which carried sample barcodes and UMIs. TCRdb reprocessed the 5' RACE reads with MiXCR, giving one entry per CDR3 protein. The top ten hold roughly 22% of the sample, which has under 300,000 distinct CDR3 sequences, 8% to 9% seen once. Findings and limits, study-wide: Mainly in CM and EM were contracting CD4+ clones; CD8+ were in EMRA.

The sequenced sample consisted of PBMCs or a T cell subset sorted from them (not recorded which). This receptor was obtained from a young man who had mild COVID-19 (a few samples of this study predate the infection). Cell type and time point are not known.

CDR3 nucleotide sequence: TGTGCCAGTACCGGAACCAGGGACAGCTCCCGAAATCAGCCCCAGCATTTT. Protein: CASTGTRDSSRNQPQHF. V and J are TRBV19 and TRBJ1-5; 7 nucleotides match TRBD1. CDR3 length: 17 amino acids. CDR1 is LNHDA, CDR2 SQIVND, per germline (reference sequence). J lost 4 bases, V lost 7 bases, and 16 bases had no gene match.